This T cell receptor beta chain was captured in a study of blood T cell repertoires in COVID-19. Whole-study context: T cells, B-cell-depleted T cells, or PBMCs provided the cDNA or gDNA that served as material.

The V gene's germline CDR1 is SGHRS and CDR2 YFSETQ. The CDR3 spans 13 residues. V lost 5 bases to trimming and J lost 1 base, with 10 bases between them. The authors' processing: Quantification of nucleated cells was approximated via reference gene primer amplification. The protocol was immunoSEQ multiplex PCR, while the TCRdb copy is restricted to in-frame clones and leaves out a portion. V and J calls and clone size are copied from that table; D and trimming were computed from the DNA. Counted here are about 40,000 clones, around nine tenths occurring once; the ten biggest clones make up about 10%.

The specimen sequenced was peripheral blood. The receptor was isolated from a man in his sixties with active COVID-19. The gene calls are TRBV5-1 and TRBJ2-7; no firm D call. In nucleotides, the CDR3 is TGCGCCAGCAGAAACTGGGCATCCTACGAGCAGTACTTC. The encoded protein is CASRNWASYEQYF.